This T cell receptor beta chain was captured by sequencing in a study of control samples from healthy donors and cancer patients. Profiled with immunoSEQ multiplex PCR; TCRdb holds only in-frame clones, not every one. The profile covers just over 6,500 clones, with approximately 83% appearing a single time and about 17% taken by the ten largest. Deletions cut 2 bases from V and 7 bases from J, with 11 bases between. The CDR3 sequence is 13 residues long. The clonotype originates from a male donor with melanoma. The sequencing input was formalin-fixed, paraffin-embedded tissue. The genes are TRBV12-3 or TRBV12-4 and TRBJ1-2, with D maybe TRBD1 (5 bases). The chain's CDR3 is CASSLIQGSGYTF. CDR3 DNA sequence: TGTGCCAGCAGTTTAATCCAGGGTAGTGGCTACACCTTC.